This TCR beta chain was sequenced for a study of T cells in Graves' hyperthyroidism and ophthalmopathy. PBMCs were derived from more than 8 ml fresh peripheral blood. In its sample, this clonotype was seen a few times. Amplified TCR beta CDR3 regions derived from RNA transcripts. Primed by the HTBI set, a first-round RT-PCR was run on the TCR CDR3. From the multiplex PCR reads, TCRdb called clonotypes with MiXCR, one entry per CDR3 protein. The table records 340,000 or so distinct CDR3 sequences, approximately 18% of them present only once. The TCR comes from a woman aged 50 to 60 with Graves' hyperthyroidism. The sample consisted of blood.

The CDR3 is CASSGGTETRYTEAFF. The CDR3 DNA is TGTGCCAGCAGCGGCGGGACGGAGACGAGGTACACTGAAGCTTTCTTT. This rearrangement joins TRBV5-5 to TRBJ1-1; D is perhaps TRBD1 (5 bases). CDR3 length: 16 residues. The germline V gene encodes CDR1 SGHKS and CDR2 YYEKEE (reference sequence). Trimming cost V 4 bases and J 3 bases, with 19 bases left between them.